The present T cell receptor beta chain was sequenced within a study of response to subunit inactivated influenza vaccine. Overall study results and limits: There was a suggestion from the authors that each seasonal influenza vaccination recruits few new T cells.

This clonotype was detected only a few times. Its matching antigen is unknown. The length of the CDR3 is 13 residues. Per germline, CDR1 DFQATT and CDR2 SNEGSKA (reference sequence). J lost 0 bases, V lost 5 bases, and 3 bases had no gene match. A single record per CDR3 protein comes from TCRdb applying MiXCR to the RT-PCR reads. The sample records 600,000 to 850,000 distinct CDR3 sequences, around 13% being singletons. The genes are TRBV20-1 and TRBJ2-7; 8 bases are shared with TRBD2. Specimen: PBMCs from blood, collected 14 days before vaccination. This sequence originates from a man aged 50 to 59 who received an inactivated influenza vaccine. The CDR3 loop is CSARGGPSYEQYF. For the CDR3, the DNA is TGCAGTGCTCGCGGGGGGCCCTCCTACGAGCAGTACTTC.